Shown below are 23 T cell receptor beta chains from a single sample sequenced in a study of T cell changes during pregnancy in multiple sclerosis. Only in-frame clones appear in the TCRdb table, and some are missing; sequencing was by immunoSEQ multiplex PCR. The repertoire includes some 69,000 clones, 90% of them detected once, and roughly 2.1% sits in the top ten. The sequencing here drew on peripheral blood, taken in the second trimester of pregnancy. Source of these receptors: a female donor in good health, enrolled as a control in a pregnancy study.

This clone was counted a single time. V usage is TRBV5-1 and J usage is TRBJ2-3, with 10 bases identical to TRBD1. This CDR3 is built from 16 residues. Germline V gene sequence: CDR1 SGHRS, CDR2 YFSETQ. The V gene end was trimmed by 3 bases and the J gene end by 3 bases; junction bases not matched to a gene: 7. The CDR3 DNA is TGCGCCAGCAGCTCAGGAGGGACAGGGGTAACAGATACGCAGTATTTT. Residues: CASSSGGTGVTDTQYF.

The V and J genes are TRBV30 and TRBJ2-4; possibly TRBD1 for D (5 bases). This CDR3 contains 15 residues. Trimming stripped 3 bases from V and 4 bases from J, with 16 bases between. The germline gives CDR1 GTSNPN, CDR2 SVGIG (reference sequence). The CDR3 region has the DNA TGTGCCTGGAGCTCCCTTGGGCAGGGAAAAAACATTCAGTACTTC. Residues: CAWSSLGQGKNIQYF.

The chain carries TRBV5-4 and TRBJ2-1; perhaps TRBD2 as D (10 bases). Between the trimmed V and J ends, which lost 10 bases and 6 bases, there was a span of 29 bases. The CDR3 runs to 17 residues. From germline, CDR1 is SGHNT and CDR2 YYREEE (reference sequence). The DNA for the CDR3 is TGTGCCGGCCGTCCGGGACAGGGAAGCGGGGGGGCCAATGAGCAGTTCTTC. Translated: CAGRPGQGSGGANEQFF.

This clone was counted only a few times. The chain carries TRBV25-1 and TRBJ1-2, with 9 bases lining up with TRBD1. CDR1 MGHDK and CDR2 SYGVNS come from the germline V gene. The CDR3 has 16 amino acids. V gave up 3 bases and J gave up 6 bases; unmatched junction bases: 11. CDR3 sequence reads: CASSDGTGISVHGYTF. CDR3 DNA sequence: TGTGCCAGCAGTGATGGGACAGGGATTTCAGTCCATGGCTACACCTTC.

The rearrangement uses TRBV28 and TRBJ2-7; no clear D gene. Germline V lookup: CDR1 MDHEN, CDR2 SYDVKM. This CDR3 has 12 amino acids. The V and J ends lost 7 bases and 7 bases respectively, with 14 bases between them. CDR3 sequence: CASTSSFGEQYF. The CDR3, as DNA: TGTGCCAGCACCTCTAGTTTCGGGGAGCAGTACTTC. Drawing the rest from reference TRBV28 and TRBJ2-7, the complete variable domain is DVKVTQSSRYLVKRTGEKVFLECVQDMDHENMFWYRQDPGLGLRLIYFSYDVKMKEKGDIPEGYSVSREKKERFSLILESASTNQTSMYLCASTSSFGEQYFGPGTRLTVT.

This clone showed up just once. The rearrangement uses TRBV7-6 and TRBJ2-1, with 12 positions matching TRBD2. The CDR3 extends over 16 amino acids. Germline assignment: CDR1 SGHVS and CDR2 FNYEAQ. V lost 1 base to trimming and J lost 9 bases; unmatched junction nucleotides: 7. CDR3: CASSLGTSGMGSEQFF. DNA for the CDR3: TGTGCCAGCAGCTTAGGGACTAGCGGGATGGGGAGTGAGCAGTTCTTC. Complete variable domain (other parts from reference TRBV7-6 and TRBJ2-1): GAGVSQSPRYKVTKRGQDVALRCDPISGHVSLYWYRQALGQGPEFLTYFNYEAQQDKSGLPNDRFSAERPEGSISTLTIQRTEQRDSAMYRCASSLGTSGMGSEQFFGPGTRLTVL.

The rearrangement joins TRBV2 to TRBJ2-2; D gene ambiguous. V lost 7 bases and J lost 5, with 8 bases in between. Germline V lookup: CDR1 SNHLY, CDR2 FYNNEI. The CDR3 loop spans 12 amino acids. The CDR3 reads CASMRLTGELFF. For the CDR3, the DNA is TGTGCCAGCATGCGGCTAACCGGGGAGCTGTTTTTT.

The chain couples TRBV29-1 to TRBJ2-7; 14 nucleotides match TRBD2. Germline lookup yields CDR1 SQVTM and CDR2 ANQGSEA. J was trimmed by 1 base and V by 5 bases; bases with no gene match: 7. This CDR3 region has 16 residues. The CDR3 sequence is CSVTGLAGVGSYEQYF. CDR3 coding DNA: TGCAGCGTTACGGGACTAGCGGGAGTCGGTTCCTACGAGCAGTACTTC.

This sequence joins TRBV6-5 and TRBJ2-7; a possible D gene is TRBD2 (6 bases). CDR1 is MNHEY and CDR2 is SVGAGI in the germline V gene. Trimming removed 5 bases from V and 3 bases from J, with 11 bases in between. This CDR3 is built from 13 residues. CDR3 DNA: TGTGCCAGCAGTAGACGGGAGAACTACGAGCAGTACTTC. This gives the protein CASSRRENYEQYF.

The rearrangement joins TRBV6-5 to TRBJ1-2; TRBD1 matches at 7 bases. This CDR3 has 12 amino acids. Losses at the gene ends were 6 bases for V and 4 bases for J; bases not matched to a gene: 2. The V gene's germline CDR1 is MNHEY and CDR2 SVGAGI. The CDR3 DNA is TGTGCCAGCAGGGACAGGAGCTATGGCTACACCTTC. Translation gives CASRDRSYGYTF.

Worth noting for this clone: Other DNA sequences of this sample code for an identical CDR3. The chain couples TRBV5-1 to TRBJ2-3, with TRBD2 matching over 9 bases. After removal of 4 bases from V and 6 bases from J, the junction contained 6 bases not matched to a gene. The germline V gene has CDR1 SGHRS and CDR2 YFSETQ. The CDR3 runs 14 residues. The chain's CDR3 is CASSTGLAGDTQYF. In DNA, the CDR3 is TGCGCCAGCAGCACGGGACTAGCTGGCGATACGCAGTATTTT.

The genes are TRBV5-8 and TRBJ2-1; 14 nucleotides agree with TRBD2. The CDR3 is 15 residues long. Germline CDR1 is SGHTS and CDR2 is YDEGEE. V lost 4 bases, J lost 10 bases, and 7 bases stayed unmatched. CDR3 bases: TGTGCCAGCAGCGCAGGACTAGCGGGGGGACAAGAGCAGTTCTTC. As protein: CASSAGLAGGQEQFF.

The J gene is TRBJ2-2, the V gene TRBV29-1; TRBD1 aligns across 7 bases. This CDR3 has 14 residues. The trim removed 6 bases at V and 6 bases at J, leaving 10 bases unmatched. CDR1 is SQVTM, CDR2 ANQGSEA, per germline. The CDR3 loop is CSVFTDRSAGELFF. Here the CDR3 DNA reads TGCAGCGTATTTACGGACAGGAGCGCCGGGGAGCTGTTTTTT.

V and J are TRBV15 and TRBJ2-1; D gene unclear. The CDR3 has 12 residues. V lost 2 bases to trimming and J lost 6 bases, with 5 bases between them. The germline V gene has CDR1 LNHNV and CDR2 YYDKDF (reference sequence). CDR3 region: CATSRSGNEQFF. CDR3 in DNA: TGTGCCACCAGCAGATCCGGCAATGAGCAGTTCTTC.

The CDR3: CASSQLYEQYF. In nucleotides, the CDR3 is TGTGCCAGCAGCCAACTGTACGAGCAGTACTTC. The V and J genes are TRBV14 and TRBJ2-7; D gene unclear. V lost 2 bases and J 4 bases, leaving 3 bases between the germline ends. Germline lookup yields CDR1 SGHDN and CDR2 FVKESK. The CDR3 is 11 residues long.

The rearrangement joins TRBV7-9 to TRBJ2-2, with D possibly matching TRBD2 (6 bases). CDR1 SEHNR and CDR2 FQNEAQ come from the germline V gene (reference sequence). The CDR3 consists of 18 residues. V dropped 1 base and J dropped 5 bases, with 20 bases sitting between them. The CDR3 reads CASSLGGPLAGFTGELFF. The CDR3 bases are TGTGCCAGCAGCTTAGGGGGCCCGCTGGCGGGGTTTACCGGGGAGCTGTTTTTT.

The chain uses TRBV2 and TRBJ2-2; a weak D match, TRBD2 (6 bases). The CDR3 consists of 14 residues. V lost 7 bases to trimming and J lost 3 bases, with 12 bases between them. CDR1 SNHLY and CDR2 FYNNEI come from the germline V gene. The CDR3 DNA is TGTGCCAGCACCGCCCGCGGGGACACCGGGGAGCTGTTTTTT. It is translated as CASTARGDTGELFF.

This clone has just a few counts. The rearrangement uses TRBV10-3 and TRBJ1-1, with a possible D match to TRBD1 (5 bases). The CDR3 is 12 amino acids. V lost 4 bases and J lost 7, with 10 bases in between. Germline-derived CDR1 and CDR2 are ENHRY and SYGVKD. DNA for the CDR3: TGTGCCATCAGTGTGCCGGGGGGTGAAGCTTTCTTT. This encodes CAISVPGGEAFF.

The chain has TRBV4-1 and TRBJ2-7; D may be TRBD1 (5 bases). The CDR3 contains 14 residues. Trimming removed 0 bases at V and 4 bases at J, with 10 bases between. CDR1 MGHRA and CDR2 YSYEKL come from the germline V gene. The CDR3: CASSQENRFYEQYF. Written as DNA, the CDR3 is TGCGCCAGCAGCCAAGAAAACAGGTTTTACGAGCAGTACTTC.

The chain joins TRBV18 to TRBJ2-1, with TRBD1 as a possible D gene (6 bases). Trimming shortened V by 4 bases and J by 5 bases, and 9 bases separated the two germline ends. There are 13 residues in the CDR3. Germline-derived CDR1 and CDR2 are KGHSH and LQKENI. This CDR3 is CASSLDSNNEQFF. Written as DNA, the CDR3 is TGTGCCAGCTCACTGGACAGCAACAATGAGCAGTTCTTC. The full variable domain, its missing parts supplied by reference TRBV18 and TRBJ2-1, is NAGVMQNPRHLVRRRGQEARLRCSPMKGHSHVYWYRQLPEEGLKFMVYLQKENIIDESGMPKERFSAEFPKEGPSILRIQQVVRGDSAAYFCASSLDSNNEQFFGPGTRLTVL.

The CDR3 DNA sequence: TGTGCCAGCAGCGCCTCGACAGGGGCTGGAAACACCATATATTTT. Amino acid sequence: CASSASTGAGNTIYF. This rearrangement joins TRBV9 to TRBJ1-3; 8 nucleotides line up with TRBD1. V lost 3 bases and J lost 2; bases outside the gene matches: 4. The CDR3 has 15 residues. Per germline, CDR1 SGDLS and CDR2 YYNGEE.

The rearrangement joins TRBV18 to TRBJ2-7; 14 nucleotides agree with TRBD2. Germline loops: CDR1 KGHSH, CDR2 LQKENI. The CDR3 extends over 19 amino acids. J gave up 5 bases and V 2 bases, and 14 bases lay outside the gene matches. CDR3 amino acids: CASSPRGLAGALTLDEQYF. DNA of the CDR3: TGTGCCAGCTCACCAAGGGGACTAGCGGGAGCCCTTACGTTGGACGAGCAGTACTTC.

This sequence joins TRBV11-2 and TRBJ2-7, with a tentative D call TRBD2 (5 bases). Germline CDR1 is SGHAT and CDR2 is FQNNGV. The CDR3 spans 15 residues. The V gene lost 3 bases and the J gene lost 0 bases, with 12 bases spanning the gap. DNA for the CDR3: TGTGCCAGCAGCTTTAACGGGGATAGCTCCTACGAGCAGTACTTC. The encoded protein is CASSFNGDSSYEQYF.